This is a list of T cell receptor beta chains from one sample in a study of blood T cells in healthy people across ages. MiXCR, run by TCRdb on the 5' RACE reads, gives a single entry per CDR3 protein. The sample lists 1.4 million or so distinct CDR3 sequences, approximately 43% occurring once. The specimen sequenced was blood. The source is a young woman in good health. CDR3s include the opening cysteine and the closing phenylalanine or tryptophan. The order of the fields is V gene, clone size, J gene, D gene, CDR3 DNA, CDR3 protein. D genes are given only for firm matches. Not all rows give a size; the values are once, few, many and, for expanded clones, a class.

TRBV6-2/TRBV6-3	NA	TRBJ2-7	NA	TGTGCCAGCAGACGCTCGAGTAGGTCGGGGTTCTACGAGCAGTACTTC	CASRRSSRSGFYEQYF
TRBV7-9	few	TRBJ2-7	NA	TGTGCCAGCAGCCAGACAAGGGGATACGACGAGCAGTACTTC	CASSQTRGYDEQYF
TRBV20-1	NA	TRBJ2-2	NA	TGCAGTGCTAGAGATCCTATAGGCGGGGAGCTGTTTTTT	CSARDPIGGELFF
TRBV20-1	NA	TRBJ2-7	TRBD1	TGCAGTGCTAGAGATTTAGGGGGCCAGGTTCCCTCCTACGAGCAGTACTTC	CSARDLGGQVPSYEQYF
TRBV12-3/TRBV12-4	NA	TRBJ1-1	NA	TGTGCCAGCAGTTTTAGGCAGGGGTCGAGTGAAGCTTTCTTT	CASSFRQGSSEAFF
TRBV12-3/TRBV12-4	NA	TRBJ1-1	NA	TGTGCCAGCAGCCCGTCCGGGGGCAGGGATGAAGCTTTCTTT	CASSPSGGRDEAFF
TRBV6-1	NA	TRBJ1-4	NA	TGTGCCAGCAGTGAATGGAGTACCGTAGGTGAAAAACTGTTTTTT	CASSEWSTVGEKLFF
TRBV20-1	NA	TRBJ2-1	NA	TGCAGTCCCCTTACCAGCTCCTACAATGAGCAGTTCTTC	CSPLTSSYNEQFF
TRBV6-5	NA	TRBJ2-1	NA	TGTGCCAGCAGTCGACCTCCAACTTTCAATGAGCAGTTCTTC	CASSRPPTFNEQFF
TRBV20-1	NA	TRBJ1-3	NA	TGCAGCGCCACCAGGGAGGCTGGAAACACCATATATTTT	CSATREAGNTIYF
TRBV24-1	few	TRBJ2-3	NA	TGTGCCACCAGTGATACCAGGCAAAGGTCAGATACGCAGTATTTT	CATSDTRQRSDTQYF
TRBV25-1	NA	TRBJ2-7	NA	TGTGCCAGCAGTCCCCTCGGGGCGGCAAGCTCCTACGAGCAGTACTTC	CASSPLGAASSYEQYF
TRBV5-1	few	TRBJ1-1	NA	TGCGCCAGCAGCGTGTTAGAGGGGAAGGCTGAAGCTTTCTTT	CASSVLEGKAEAFF
TRBV20-1	NA	TRBJ1-2	NA	TGCAGTACAACAGGAAACTATGGCTACACCTTC	CSTTGNYGYTF
TRBV15	NA	TRBJ2-7	TRBD2	TGTGCCACCAGCAGAGAACCTAGCGGGAGGACATACAATGAGCAGTACTTC	CATSREPSGRTYNEQYF
TRBV9	NA	TRBJ2-1	TRBD2	TGTGCCAGCAGCGTAGACCGCGGGAGGCAGTTCTTC	CASSVDRGRQFF
TRBV7-9	NA	TRBJ2-3	NA	TGTGCCAGCAGCTTAGTTTCGGGGGCTTGGGGCACAGATACGCAGTATTTT	CASSLVSGAWGTDTQYF
TRBV14	NA	TRBJ2-2	NA	TGTGCCAGCAGCCAAGACATCCTCAGGTTAAACACCGGGGAGCTGTTTTTT	CASSQDILRLNTGELFF
TRBV6-6	NA	TRBJ2-3	NA	TGTGCCAGCAGTTATCGGGGACGCACAGATACGCAGTATTTT	CASSYRGRTDTQYF
TRBV6-2/TRBV6-3	NA	TRBJ2-7	NA	TGTGCCAGCAGCCTCCTTCCCATCCGCTCCTACGAGCAGTACTTC	CASSLLPIRSYEQYF
TRBV7-6	NA	TRBJ2-5	TRBD1	TGTGCCAGCAGCTTAGAGACAGGGGGCTCGTGGGAGCAGTACTTC	CASSLETGGSWEQYF
TRBV20-1	few	TRBJ1-6	NA	TGCAGTGCTGCTAGACAAACTAATTCACCCCTCCACTTT	CSAARQTNSPLHF
TRBV9	few	TRBJ2-1	NA	TGTGCCAGCAGCGTGTGGGACAATGAGCAGTTCTTC	CASSVWDNEQFF
TRBV5-5	NA	TRBJ2-1	TRBD2	TGTGCCAGCCAAACTAGCGGAGGGGTCAATGAGCAGTTCTTC	CASQTSGGVNEQFF
TRBV6-6	NA	TRBJ1-2	NA	TGTGCCAGCAGTTACTCCGGAGGGGCGGACCGATATGGCTACACCTTC	CASSYSGGADRYGYTF
TRBV28	few	TRBJ1-2	NA	TGTGCCAGCAGTCGGGTGGACAGCCACTATGGCTACACCTTC	CASSRVDSHYGYTF
TRBV20-1	NA	TRBJ2-1	NA	TGCAGTGCCTATGGCGTCGCGTTAAGGAATGAGCAGTTCTTC	CSAYGVALRNEQFF